This paragraph covers one T cell receptor beta chain sequence. No antigen is known for it. The sample is drawn from a study of somatic mutations in cytotoxic T cells in rheumatoid arthritis. Data came from immunoSEQ multiplex PCR; TCRdb stores just in-frame clones and leaves some out. The sample contains some 16,000 clones, nearly 80% of which appear only once. V was trimmed by 6 bases and J by 4 bases, leaving 25 bases between them. The CDR3 runs to 18 residues. The study's findings and limits: For about an eighth of the roughly 60 patients, a single CD8+ clone accounted for more than 20% of CD8+ cells.

The sequence came from an adult with rheumatoid arthritis. The specimen sequenced was CD8+ T cells sorted from blood. The chain is built from TRBV6-7 and TRBJ2-1; tentatively, D is TRBD2 (5 bases). TRBV6-7 is sorted into the ORF group, with uncertain function. The CDR3 region has the DNA TGTGCCAGCAGCCCAGTCGCGATTACTAGTAACCAATACAATGAGCAGTTCTTC. It translates to CASSPVAITSNQYNEQFF.